This is a list of T cell receptor beta chains from one sample in a study of cytomegalovirus exposure and HLA in healthy donors. Profiled with immunoSEQ multiplex PCR; TCRdb holds only in-frame clones, not every one. In the table there are fewer than 250,000 clones, around four fifths of which are singletons. The sample consisted of PBMCs. The source is a boy aged 2 to 9 in good health and CMV-seronegative. Both conserved end residues are part of each CDR3. The order of the fields is clone size, D gene, J gene, CDR3 length, V gene, CDR3 protein, CDR3 DNA. A D gene is named only where the DNA matches it firmly. The size field is filled for only some rows; it gives once, few, many or a size class.

. | TRBD1 | TRBJ1-2 | 15 | TRBV6-1 | CASTLDRGQDYGYTF | TGTGCCAGCACCTTGGACAGGGGGCAGGACTATGGCTACACCTTC
. | TRBD1 | TRBJ2-3 | 15 | TRBV30 | CAWSAGQGGTDTQYF | TGTGCCTGGAGTGCGGGACAGGGGGGAACAGATACGCAGTATTTT
. | . | TRBJ1-1 | 14 | TRBV10-3 | CAISERGGQAEAFF | TGTGCCATCAGTGAGCGGGGGGGGCAAGCTGAAGCTTTCTTT
. | TRBD2 | TRBJ2-3 | 16 | TRBV9 | CASSVYTSGGTDTQYF | TGTGCCAGCAGCGTATATACTAGCGGGGGGACAGATACGCAGTATTTT
. | . | TRBJ1-2 | 13 | TRBV6-5 | CASSYSGGGGYTF | TGTGCCAGCAGTTATTCTGGGGGGGGTGGCTACACCTTC
few | . | TRBJ2-2 | 16 | TRBV5-6 | CASSLGTFTNTGELFF | TGTGCCAGCAGCTTAGGGACATTCACGAACACCGGGGAGCTGTTTTTT
. | TRBD2 | TRBJ2-5 | 13 | TRBV6-4 | CASSEISGETQYF | TGTGCCAGCAGTGAGATTAGCGGGGAGACCCAGTACTTC
. | TRBD2 | TRBJ2-2 | 16 | TRBV7-2 | CASSLEAGVKTGELFF | TGTGCCAGCAGCTTAGAAGCGGGAGTTAAAACCGGGGAGCTGTTTTTT
once | TRBD1 | TRBJ2-3 | 15 | TRBV9 | CASSVGQGQVDTQYF | TGTGCCAGCAGCGTAGGACAGGGCCAGGTAGATACGCAGTATTTT
once | . | TRBJ1-2 | 12 | TRBV21-1 | CASCQGLYGYTF | TGTGCCAGCTGTCAGGGCCTCTATGGCTACACCTTC
. | . | TRBJ2-1 | 12 | TRBV7-8 | CASSLARDEQFF | TGTGCCAGCAGCTTAGCGCGCGATGAGCAGTTCTTC
once | . | TRBJ1-1 | 13 | TRBV18 | CASSPSGNTEAFF | TGTGCCAGCTCACCATCAGGCAACACTGAAGCTTTCTTT
. | TRBD1 | TRBJ2-7 | 16 | TRBV7-9 | CASSPGQGAAWDEQYF | TGTGCCAGCAGCCCGGGACAGGGGGCGGCTTGGGACGAGCAGTACTTC
. | . | TRBJ2-1 | 13 | TRBV5-6 | CASIQGSLDEQFF | TGTGCCAGCATCCAGGGGAGTTTGGATGAGCAGTTCTTC
. | TRBD1 | TRBJ1-1 | 12 | TRBV6-4 | CASSSGGTEAFF | TGTGCCAGCAGTTCAGGGGGCACTGAAGCTTTCTTT
. | TRBD2 | TRBJ2-5 | 13 | TRBV5-4 | CASSLTSAETQYF | TGTGCCAGCAGCCTAACTAGCGCCGAGACCCAGTACTTC
. | TRBD1 | TRBJ2-7 | 14 | TRBV5-1 | CASSLGTGVYEQYF | TGCGCCAGCAGCTTGGGGACAGGGGTCTACGAGCAGTACTTC
. | TRBD1 | TRBJ1-5 | 15 | TRBV10-1 | CASSEDRDSNQPQHF | TGCGCCAGCAGTGAGGACAGGGATAGCAATCAGCCCCAGCATTTT
. | . | TRBJ2-2 | 18 | TRBV21-1 | CASSKEQYSRPSTGELFF | TGTGCCAGCAGCAAAGAACAGTACAGCCGCCCCTCAACCGGGGAGCTGTTTTTT
. | TRBD2 | TRBJ2-1 | 16 | TRBV4-2 | CASSQELGLAVGEQFF | TGTGCCAGCAGCCAGGAATTGGGACTAGCGGTCGGTGAGCAGTTCTTC
few | . | TRBJ1-1 | 15 | TRBV6-5 | CASSYSAGVNTEAFF | TGTGCCAGCAGTTACTCGGCAGGGGTGAACACTGAAGCTTTCTTT
. | . | TRBJ1-2 | 12 | TRBV14 | CASSPNNYGYTF | TGTGCCAGCAGCCCAAATAACTATGGCTACACCTTC
. | TRBD1 | TRBJ2-4 | 14 | TRBV5-5 | CASSLGQGEGHQYF | TGTGCCAGCAGCTTAGGACAGGGGGAAGGGCATCAGTACTTC
. | TRBD2 | TRBJ2-5 | 16 | TRBV19 | CASSPELWRGGETQYF | TGTGCCAGTAGTCCCGAACTATGGCGGGGGGGAGAGACCCAGTACTTC
. | . | TRBJ1-2 | 13 | TRBV9 | CASSGSSGKGYTF | TGTGCCAGCAGCGGTAGTTCCGGGAAAGGCTACACCTTC
. | . | TRBJ1-6 | 14 | TRBV2 | CASSWRVDDSPLHF | TGTGCCAGCAGTTGGAGGGTGGATGATTCACCCCTCCACTTT
. | . | TRBJ1-3 | 18 | TRBV7-8 | CASSLARIMGGSGNTIYF | TGTGCCAGCAGCTTAGCCCGTATAATGGGGGGGTCGGGAAACACCATATATTTT
few | . | TRBJ2-7 | 14 | TRBV9 | CASSVVDSPYEQYF | TGTGCCAGCAGCGTAGTGGACAGCCCCTACGAGCAGTACTTC
. | . | TRBJ2-2 | 14 | TRBV18 | CASSPPRDTGELFF | TGTGCCAGCTCACCGCCCAGGGACACCGGGGAGCTGTTTTTT
. | TRBD1 | TRBJ1-2 | 13 | TRBV27 | CASAEGANYGYTF | TGTGCCAGTGCGGAGGGGGCAAACTATGGCTACACCTTC
. | . | TRBJ2-3 | 17 | TRBV11-3 | CASSLGGTGIGTDTQYF | TGTGCCAGCAGCTTAGGGGGAACAGGCATCGGCACAGATACGCAGTATTTT
. | . | TRBJ2-2 | 14 | TRBV6-6 | CASSGTGSSRELFF | TGTGCCAGCAGTGGTACAGGGTCTTCGAGGGAGCTGTTTTTT
. | TRBD2 | TRBJ2-7 | 14 | TRBV6-5 | CASSFIAGSYEQYF | TGTGCCAGCAGTTTTATAGCGGGTTCCTACGAGCAGTACTTC
. | . | TRBJ2-7 | 16 | TRBV9 | CASSVAPRQESYEQYF | TGTGCCAGCAGCGTAGCTCCCCGACAGGAGTCGTACGAGCAGTACTTC
. | TRBD1 | TRBJ1-1 | 13 | TRBV27 | CASSLTGGAEAFF | TGTGCCAGCAGTTTAACAGGGGGTGCTGAAGCTTTCTTT
. | TRBD1 | TRBJ1-5 | 14 | TRBV13 | CASSVGQGYQPQHF | TGTGCCAGCAGCGTGGGACAGGGTTATCAGCCCCAGCATTTT
. | . | TRBJ2-3 | 18 | TRBV5-1 | CASSLAKRSRGLTDTQYF | TGCGCCAGCAGCTTGGCCAAGCGGAGCAGGGGATTGACAGATACGCAGTATTTT
. | . | TRBJ1-1 | 16 | TRBV5-6 | CASSPRFGGVNTEAFF | TGTGCCAGCAGCCCTCGCTTCGGGGGGGTGAACACTGAAGCTTTCTTT
few | . | TRBJ1-5 | 15 | TRBV19 | CASSIPLAGDQPQHF | TGTGCCAGTAGTATTCCCCTGGCAGGGGATCAGCCCCAGCATTTT
. | TRBD2 | TRBJ2-1 | 14 | TRBV7-3 | CASSSGADYNEQFF | TGTGCCAGCAGCAGCGGGGCTGACTACAATGAGCAGTTCTTC
. | TRBD2 | TRBJ2-7 | 12 | TRBV30 | CAWKVAGEKQYF | TGTGCCTGGAAGGTAGCGGGGGAAAAGCAGTACTTC
. | . | TRBJ1-5 | 15 | TRBV6-1 | CASSDRWGGGQPQHF | TGTGCCAGCAGTGATCGGTGGGGGGGTGGCCAGCCCCAGCATTTT
. | TRBD2 | TRBJ2-7 | 16 | TRBV7-9 | CASSSGLAGSSYEQYF | TGTGCCAGCAGCTCGGGACTAGCGGGAAGCTCCTACGAGCAGTACTTC
. | TRBD2 | TRBJ2-3 | 15 | TRBV14 | CASSRRAGGSETQYF | TGTGCCAGCAGCCGGAGAGCGGGGGGCTCGGAGACGCAGTATTTT
. | . | TRBJ2-3 | 13 | TRBV30 | CAWNQPGLPTQYF | TGTGCCTGGAACCAACCGGGACTGCCTACGCAGTATTTT
. | TRBD2 | TRBJ2-7 | 18 | TRBV4-1 | CASSSFVGAGTSVYEQYF | TGCGCCAGCAGCTCCTTCGTTGGGGCCGGGACTAGCGTATACGAGCAGTACTTC
once | . | TRBJ2-1 | 15 | TRBV6-5 | CASSYDWSSYNEQFF | TGTGCCAGCAGTTACGACTGGAGCTCCTACAATGAGCAGTTCTTC
. | TRBD1 | TRBJ1-2 | 15 | TRBV29-1 | CSVEAGGSLLNGYTF | TGCAGCGTTGAAGCAGGGGGTTCCCTGCTAAATGGCTACACCTTC
. | TRBD2 | TRBJ2-7 | 15 | TRBV7-2 | CASSLYDSGSYEQYF | TGTGCCAGCAGCTTATACGATAGCGGGAGCTACGAGCAGTACTTC
. | . | TRBJ2-1 | 14 | TRBV5-6 | CASSYPTEYNEQFF | TGTGCCAGCAGCTACCCGACAGAGTACAATGAGCAGTTCTTC